The 14 T cell receptor beta chains presented below share a single source sample, sequenced in a study of blood T cell repertoires in COVID-19. TCRdb keeps only in-frame clones here, not all; method: immunoSEQ multiplex PCR. The repertoire includes 200,000 or so clones, 70% to 85% of them detected once, and 6.9% sits in the top ten. The sequencing sample was made of peripheral blood. The receptors come from a human donor with acute or convalescent COVID-19. The donor label of this sample is uncertain.

The chain links TRBV10-1 to TRBJ1-1, with D unresolved. CDR1 and CDR2 from the germline V gene are WNHNN and SYGVQD (reference sequence). V was pared by 6 bases and J by 4 bases, with 12 bases between. The CDR3 totals 13 residues. The CDR3 region is CASSSGSGTEAFF. Written as DNA, the CDR3 is TGCGCCAGCAGCTCGGGATCGGGCACTGAAGCTTTCTTT.

The chain has TRBV28 and TRBJ2-5, with 7 positions matching TRBD2. Germline V gene lookup returns CDR1 MDHEN and CDR2 SYDVKM. J lost 2 bases, V lost 6 bases, and 9 bases had no gene match. The CDR3 is 15 residues long. The CDR3 DNA reads TGTGCCAGCAGGCCCCAACTAGCGAATCAAGAGACCCAGTACTTC. Protein: CASRPQLANQETQYF. The whole variable domain, remainder taken from reference TRBV28 and TRBJ2-5, is DVKVTQSSRYLVKRTGEKVFLECVQDMDHENMFWYRQDPGLGLRLIYFSYDVKMKEKGDIPEGYSVSREKKERFSLILESASTNQTSMYLCASRPQLANQETQYFGPGTRLLVL.

DNA of the CDR3: TGTGCCAGCAGATCCCTTAGCAATCAGCCCCAGCATTTT. It encodes CASRSLSNQPQHF. The rearrangement links TRBV27 to TRBJ1-5; no reliable D call. Germline loops: CDR1 MNHEY, CDR2 SMNVEV (reference sequence). Between the trimmed V and J ends, which lost 6 bases and 0 bases, there was a span of 6 bases. CDR3 length: 13 amino acids.

In nucleotides, the CDR3 is TGTGCCAGCTCACAAAGGACTGAGACCCAGTACTTC. Encoded protein: CASSQRTETQYF. The genes are TRBV18 and TRBJ2-5; TRBD2 might be the D (5 bases). CDR3 length: 12 amino acids. V was trimmed by 4 bases and J by 5 bases, leaving 8 bases between them. Germline CDR1 reads KGHSH; CDR2 reads LQKENI.

This chain connects TRBV7-2 to TRBJ2-3, with TRBD2 identical over 11 bases. J lost 3 bases, V lost 1 base, and 3 bases had no gene match. The CDR3 consists of 16 residues. The germline CDR1 and CDR2 sequences are SGHTA and FQGNSA. The CDR3 sequence: CASSLGSGRATDTQYF. For the CDR3, the DNA is TGTGCCAGCAGCTTAGGTAGCGGGAGGGCTACAGATACGCAGTATTTT. Supplemented by reference TRBV7-2 and TRBJ2-3, the full variable domain reads GAGVSQSPSNKVTEKGKDVELRCDPISGHTALYWYRQSLGQGLEFLIYFQGNSAPDKSGLPSDRFSAERTGGSVSTLTIQRTQQEDSAVYLCASSLGSGRATDTQYFGPGTRLTVL.

The rearrangement links TRBV2 to TRBJ2-7; 7 bases match TRBD1. The trim removed 4 bases at V and 2 bases at J, leaving 2 bases unmatched. The CDR3 has 13 amino acids. Germline V gives CDR1 SNHLY, CDR2 FYNNEI. The CDR3 here is CASSGTGAYEQYF. The CDR3 DNA reads as TGTGCCAGCAGTGGGACAGGAGCCTACGAGCAGTACTTC.

This clone was seen a single time. This sample also contains other DNA sequences that code for the same CDR3. The chain combines TRBV5-1 with TRBJ2-3, with 7 positions matching TRBD1. The germline V gene encodes CDR1 SGHRS and CDR2 YFSETQ. Germline trimming cut 3 bases from V and 2 bases from J; bases unmatched to any gene: 3. The CDR3 extends over 14 amino acids. CDR3 sequence: CASSSTGSTDTQYF. DNA of the CDR3: TGCGCCAGCAGCTCGACAGGGTCCACAGATACGCAGTATTTT.

V usage is TRBV12-3 or TRBV12-4 and J usage is TRBJ2-7, with TRBD2 matching over 11 bases. V lost 7 bases to trimming and J lost 8 bases; unmatched junction nucleotides: 7. The CDR3 runs 13 residues. CDR3 coding DNA: TGTGCCAGCACACTAGCGGGAGCGGTGAAGCAGTACTTC. Its protein product is CASTLAGAVKQYF.

J is TRBJ2-2 and V is TRBV6-5, with 7 bases that match TRBD1. V lost 5 bases to trimming and J lost 4 bases; unmatched junction nucleotides: 7. The CDR3 consists of 15 residues. The germline CDR1 and CDR2 sequences are MNHEY and SVGAGI. This CDR3 is CASSPGQKSTGELFF. The DNA of the CDR3 is TGTGCCAGCAGTCCGGGACAGAAATCCACCGGGGAGCTGTTTTTT.

This chain joins TRBV5-6 and TRBJ1-2, with 7 bases identical to TRBD1. Germline CDR1 and CDR2: SGHDT and YYEEEE. V shed 4 bases and J 0 bases; nucleotides not matched to a gene: 6. CDR3 length equals 15 residues. CDR3 sequence (DNA): TGTGCCAGCAGCGCGGGACAGAAACCTAACTATGGCTACACCTTC. Its protein is CASSAGQKPNYGYTF.

The J gene is TRBJ2-2, the V gene TRBV9; tentative D call: TRBD1 (5 bases). The germline CDR1 and CDR2 sequences are SGDLS and YYNGEE. Trimming left V 0 bases short and J 0 bases short, with 6 bases between. This CDR3 has 15 residues. The CDR3 reads CASSVGQSNTGELFF. The CDR3 DNA reads as TGTGCCAGCAGCGTAGGACAGTCGAACACCGGGGAGCTGTTTTTT. Full variable domain (rest looked up from reference TRBV9 and TRBJ2-2): DSGVTQTPKHLITATGQRVTLRCSPRSGDLSVYWYQQSLDQGLQFLIQYYNGEERAKGNILERFSAQQFPDLHSELNLSSLELGDSALYFCASSVGQSNTGELFFGEGSRLTVL.

In its sample, this clone was seen once. A much bigger clone sits one base away, suggesting this may be a read error. The chain couples TRBV7-3 to TRBJ2-1; TRBD2 matches 7 bases. Trimming took 5 bases from V and 3 from J; bases not matched to a gene: 4. CDR1 and CDR2 (germline): SGHTA, FQGTGA. The CDR3 has 14 residues. The CDR3 loop reads CASSPSGYYNEQFF. CDR3 nucleotides: TGTGCCAGCAGCCCTAGCGGATACTACAATGAGCAGTTCTTC.

The chain links TRBV30 to TRBJ2-1, with TRBD1 matching over 11 bases. The ends lost 5 bases at V and 9 bases at J; junction bases unmatched: 3. The CDR3 is 12 residues long. Per germline, CDR1 GTSNPN and CDR2 SVGIG (reference sequence). CDR3 protein: CAWGQGAGEQFF. The CDR3 DNA sequence: TGTGCCTGGGGACAGGGGGCTGGTGAGCAGTTCTTC.

In this sample, this clone turned up a few times. This chain joins TRBV10-3 and TRBJ2-7; TRBD1 matches at 7 bases. This CDR3 contains 13 residues. Germline CDR1 is ENHRY and CDR2 is SYGVKD. The J segment lost 0 bases and the V segment lost 6 bases, leaving 2 bases of the junction unmatched. The CDR3 DNA sequence: TGTGCCATCAGCTCAGGGGGCTCCTACGAGCAGTACTTC. This encodes CAISSGGSYEQYF.